This T cell receptor beta chain was retrieved from a study of technical replicates of blood from a few donors. Method: immunoSEQ multiplex PCR; TCRdb's copy keeps in-frame clones and lacks some. The data hold 50,000 to 70,000 clones, with 90% to 95% observed a single time. CDR1 SEHNR and CDR2 FQNEAQ come from the germline V gene (reference sequence). V was trimmed by 5 bases and J by 7 bases, leaving 18 bases between them. This CDR3 contains 14 residues. The chain uses TRBV7-9 and TRBJ2-7; the D gene is possibly TRBD2 (5 bases). This clonotype was obtained from a human donor in good health. Some clones in this sample may be carry-over from other donors' samples. Sequencing used PBMCs. The chain's CDR3 is CASSQRLEVSEQYF. The CDR3 nucleotides read TGTGCCAGCAGCCAACGCTTGGAGGTCTCAGAGCAGTACTTC.